This TCR beta chain was captured in a study of cytomegalovirus exposure and HLA in healthy donors (dated by TCRdb to the late 2010s). About the study as a whole: In an earlier analysis of approximately 640 of the donors, 250 to 300 Gb of sequence data and just under 120 million unique TCR beta sequences from some 170 million T cells were reported. An early release that covered some 630 HLA-typed donors contained approximately 300 gigabases of sequencing data and tens of millions of unique TCR sequences. Of the 300 to 450 genotyped donors, roughly 76% were placed in the genetic ancestry cluster associated with self-reported Caucasian donors. The study was designed to test whether signatures of past pathogen exposure could be identified by cataloging public T cell receptors. The study used immunosequencing to profile the T cell repertoires of approximately 630 subjects and linked those repertoires to cytomegalovirus serostatus. In addition to the first cohort of 650 to 750 subjects, a separate validation cohort of approximately 130 different subjects was used. To predict cytomegalovirus infection status, the study combined high-throughput TCR immunosequencing, statistical association of individual TCRs with disease status, and machine learning. A later analysis re-examined previously published TCR beta repertoires from roughly 720 donors and added high-resolution HLA genotyping to investigate patterns of TCR occurrence. The later analysis used no new phenotypic data to find candidate immune exposures, relying instead on TCR beta sequences and their occurrence across donors. An earlier analysis of around 580 of the donors used high-throughput TCR beta sequencing to judge whether each TCR beta V gene segment behaved as functional or pseudogenic. Donor age, sex, ethnicity and CMV serostatus were compiled together with the repertoire data. Genome-wide SNP genotypes for about 55% of the roughly 670 donors were used in a later genetic analysis, which treated that subset as a discovery cohort. All discovery cohort repertoires had been generated on a single sequencing platform. Both class I and class II loci were covered by HLA typing, at four-digit resolution. Typing coverage varied by locus: about 620-630 donors for A, B, C, DRB1 and DQB1; some 520 for DQA1; about 590 for DPA1; 450 to 480 for DPB1. Four to six DR-DQ haplotypes were handled as single units for association and clustering because linkage in the cohort was strong. On average, roughly 240,000 unique TCR beta nucleotide sequences were sequenced per donor among a few hundred genotyped donors of the cohort, with around 19% of those sequences being non-productive.

The cohort was made up of around 720 healthy bone marrow donors. Cohort members were all nominally healthy when sampled, although unrecorded immune exposures were likely present. The donor was CMV seropositive and was included in the group of 250 to 300 seropositive cohort members. Every donor gave a peripheral blood sample, and the peripheral blood mononuclear cells from that sample were used for TCR beta sequencing. The Qiagen DNeasy Blood Extraction Kit was used to extract genomic DNA from the blood cell samples. Regarding this clone: Which antigen it targets is not known. No much larger clone exists at a distance of one base, and base qualities are not known.

What the work shows at the level of the full study, not this receptor alone: Broadly in line with IMGT annotations, most TCR beta V segments showed up in productive rearrangements about 87% or about 30% of the time in an earlier analysis of several hundred of the donors. V-gene and J-gene trimming of TCR beta chains was associated with a missense DCLRE1C variant in a later genetic analysis, and the association was replicated in an independent cohort. Specific HLA alleles were associated with 15,000 to 20,000 TCR beta sequences at a false discovery rate of 0.05 in a later analysis. A later analysis found that HLA-associated TCR beta chains were more clonally expanded and had lower generation probabilities than equally common non-associated chains. A few of the identified cytomegalovirus-associated TCR beta chains were confirmed in vitro to be specific for cytomegalovirus antigens. A total of around 150 TCR beta chains were listed by the study as associated with cytomegalovirus. Because counts were too low, approximately 15 rarely observed V segments, including chromosome 9 orphons, were excluded from the earlier analysis of under 650 of the donors. A cluster of highly shared sequence variants was judged likely to be a technical artifact of the sequencing pipeline. According to a later analysis, most CMV-associated TCR beta chains appeared to be HLA-restricted, and the HLA associations seemed to be driven largely by CMV exposure. Across donors, most TCR sequences were observed very rarely, whereas some public TCRs were present in many individuals. According to a later genetic analysis, donors in an Asian-associated ancestry cluster had fewer N-insertions in productive TCRs than the roughly 700-donor mean. Roughly uniform sequencing depth across donors was assumed in presence/absence analyses, although this assumption may not hold. A further reported finding was that TCR beta sequences accurately predicted the HLA-A and HLA-B alleles for most subjects in the first cohort. Because HLA typing was unavailable for some donors at each locus, only the typed subset was used in association tests. Some IMGT-functional V segments, including TRBV6-2 and TRBV6-3, could not be distinguished by the 87-base-pair reads and were therefore excluded. A later analysis found that TCR association rates varied across HLA loci, with DRB1 alleles showing the most associated TCRs and HLA-C alleles the fewest. It was suggested by the authors that the approach could potentially be generalized to other disease states and immunological phenotypes. A later analysis reported that several top co-occurrence clusters appeared linked to parvovirus B19, influenza, CMV and Epstein-Barr virus. CMV serostatus was the only immune exposure information available for the cohort. When HLA alleles, especially DR and DQ, strongly co-occurred, attributing TCR associations to individual alleles was difficult. Only TCR beta chains were sequenced in this cohort, and the absence of alpha or paired-chain data limited detectable features. Correlated functional status among segregating V segments might be attributable to linkage disequilibrium, but an unknown experimental factor could not be ruled out. The classifier was reported to diagnose cytomegalovirus status with high specificity and sensitivity in both the original cohort and the validation cohort.

V drops 0 bases and J drops 3 bases, leaving 12 bases in between. The CDR3 has 16 amino acids, counting the end cysteine and phenylalanine. Only the CDR3 part of the read is kept: 48 bases, read in frame from the first base. Reading the germline V gene gives CDR1 MGHRA and CDR2 YSYEKL. The method behind the library was the immunoSEQ multiplex PCR assay. For the multiplex PCR, a mixture combining 60 forward primers for TCR Vbeta segments and 13 reverse primers for TCR Jbeta segments was used. The CDR3 region of rearranged TCR beta genes was amplified from genomic DNA with a multiplex PCR assay. Amplified TCR beta libraries were sequenced as 87-base-pair reads on the Illumina HiSeq System. As for the authors' bioinformatics: A later analysis tallied tens of millions of unique TCR beta chains across the 700 or so repertoires, and about 12 million of those chains were shared by two or more donors. A nearest-neighbor algorithm error-corrected the raw reads and collapsed the reads into unique sequences, merging closely related sequences to remove PCR and sequencing errors. V, D and J gene segments were assigned by aligning CDR3 sequences to IMGT reference sequences. For a sequence to be retained, a match of at least six nucleotides was required to both a V gene segment and a J gene segment. A rearrangement counted as productive if the CDR3 had no stop codons and remained in frame with V and J, and every other rearrangement counted as non-productive. CDR3 was defined according to IMGT convention as the region running from the second conserved V-encoded cysteine to the conserved J-encoded phenylalanine. Sequences without an unambiguous match to a single V gene segment were excluded from the earlier analysis of approximately 560 of the donors. An earlier analysis of some 500 of the donors classified V segments as functional when productive rearrangements were above 56.7% and as segregating when the standard deviation between donors was above 5%. To diagnose cytomegalovirus status from the catalog of TCR beta chain sequences, a statistical classification framework was built. A later analysis assigned V and J genes by comparing TCR nucleotide sequences with IMGT/GENE-DB human TR gene sequences. The TCRdist pipeline was used in a later analysis to assign CDR3 sequences and most-parsimonious VDJ recombination scenarios. A later analysis defined each TCR beta chain by its CDR3 amino acid sequence plus V-gene family, and excluded reads lacking a unique V-gene family. A later analysis removed 592 highly shared, low-generation-probability nucleotide sequences to deal with suspected cross-contamination and a sequencing artifact. In a later analysis, a clonal expansion index for each public chain was calculated from normalized within-repertoire ranks of inferred template counts. Generation probabilities in a later analysis came from a VDJ recombination model fitted to out-of-frame rearrangements, and those results were checked against IGoR. In a later analysis, hypergeometric tests were used to score TCR-TCR, TCR-HLA and TCR-CMV co-occurrence, with a repertoire-size bias correction applied to TCR pairs. A later analysis estimated false discovery rates by permuting HLA or CMV assignments 20 times. In a later analysis, co-occurring TCRs were grouped using DBSCAN, with TCRdist sequence similarity added in when clustering inside HLA-allele-positive subsets. For co-occurrence clustering, repertoires with fewer than 30,000 or more than 120,000 public chains were excluded, along with roughly 5 repertoires with anomalous nucleotide sharing. In its TCRdb copy, this immuneACCESS table keeps in-frame sequences only and misses some clones. Where compared with another copy, unresolved V genes explain less than half of these, and the others have no known cause. The V and J calls and clone size come from that table; D and trimming were worked out from the DNA. For this sample the table gives more than 150,000 clones, of which around 76% were detected only once. The biggest ten clones account for about 2.5% of the sample.

The V and J genes are TRBV4-1 and TRBJ1-5; TRBD1 could be the D gene, as 5 bases match. Sequenced input: PBMCs. This sequence originates from a woman younger than 45 in good health and CMV-seropositive. CDR3 sequence: CASSQEVQVYNQPQHF. The DNA sequence is given as TGCGCCAGCAGCCAAGAAGTACAGGTCTACAATCAGCCCCAGCATTTT.